The sequence of this T cell receptor (beta chain) was determined in a study of T cells and Merkel cell carcinoma outcomes. Broader study findings: Repertoire plus T-cell density reportedly predicted Merkel cell carcinoma outcomes.

On this clone: Antigen unknown.

Assay: immunoSEQ multiplex PCR; the TCRdb copy retains only in-frame clones and omits some. The table records about 600 clones, approximately 90% of them present only once. Trimming took 3 bases from V and 1 from J, leaving 12 bases between them. The CDR3 has 15 amino acids. Germline CDR1 is LNHDA and CDR2 is SQIVND (reference sequence). The gene calls are TRBV19 and TRBJ1-1; D is unclear. Sequences were obtained from tumor tissue from Merkel cell carcinoma. The receptor was isolated from a human donor with Merkel cell carcinoma. The chain's CDR3 is CASSIRSNRNTEAFF. The CDR3 DNA follows: TGTGCCAGTAGTATTAGAAGTAATAGGAACACTGAAGCTTTCTTT. Full variable domain (missing parts from reference TRBV19 and TRBJ1-1): DGGITQSPKYLFRKEGQNVTLSCEQNLNHDAMYWYRQDPGQGLRLIYYSQIVNDFQKGDIAEGYSVSREKKESFPLTVTSAQKNPTAFYLCASSIRSNRNTEAFFGQGTRLTVV.